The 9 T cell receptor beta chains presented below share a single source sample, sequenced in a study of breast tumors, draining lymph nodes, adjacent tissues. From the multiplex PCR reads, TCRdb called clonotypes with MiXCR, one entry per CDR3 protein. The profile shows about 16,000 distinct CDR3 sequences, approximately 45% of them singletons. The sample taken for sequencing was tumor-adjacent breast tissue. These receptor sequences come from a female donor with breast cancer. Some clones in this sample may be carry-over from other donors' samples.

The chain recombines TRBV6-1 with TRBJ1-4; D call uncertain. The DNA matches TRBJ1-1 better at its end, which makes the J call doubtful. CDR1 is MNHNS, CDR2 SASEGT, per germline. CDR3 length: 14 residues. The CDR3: CASRTDGRATEAFF. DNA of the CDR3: TGTGCCAGCAGGACGGACGGGAGAGCCACTGAAGCTTTCTTT.

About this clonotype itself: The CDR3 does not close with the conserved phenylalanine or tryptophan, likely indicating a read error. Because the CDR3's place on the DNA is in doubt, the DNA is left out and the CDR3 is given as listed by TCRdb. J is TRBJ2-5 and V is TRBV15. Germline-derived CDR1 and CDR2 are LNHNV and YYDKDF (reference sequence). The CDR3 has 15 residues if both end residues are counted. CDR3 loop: CATSRIDGHQETRYL.

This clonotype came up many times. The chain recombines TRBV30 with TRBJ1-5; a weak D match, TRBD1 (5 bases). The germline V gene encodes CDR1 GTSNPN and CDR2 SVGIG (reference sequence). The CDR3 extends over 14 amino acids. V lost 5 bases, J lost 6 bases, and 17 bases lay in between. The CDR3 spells CAWAAPGTAQPQHF. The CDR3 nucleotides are TGTGCCTGGGCTGCCCCAGGGACTGCTCAGCCCCAGCATTTT.

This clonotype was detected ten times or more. The CDR3 nucleotides read TGTGCCACCAGCAGAGATCGCCGCTCTGGGGCCAACGTCCTGACTTTC. It yields the protein CATSRDRRSGANVLTF. The chain couples TRBV15 to TRBJ2-6, with D uncertain. This CDR3 contains 16 residues. Deletions cut 0 bases from V and 0 bases from J, with 6 bases between. Germline V gene sequence: CDR1 LNHNV, CDR2 YYDKDF (reference sequence).

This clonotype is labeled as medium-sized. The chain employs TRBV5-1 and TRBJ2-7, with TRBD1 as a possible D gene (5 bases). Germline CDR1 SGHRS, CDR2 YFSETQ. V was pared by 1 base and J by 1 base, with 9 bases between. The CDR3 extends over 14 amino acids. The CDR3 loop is CASSLTGHSYEQYF. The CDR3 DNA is TGCGCCAGCAGCTTGACAGGTCATTCCTACGAGCAGTACTTC.

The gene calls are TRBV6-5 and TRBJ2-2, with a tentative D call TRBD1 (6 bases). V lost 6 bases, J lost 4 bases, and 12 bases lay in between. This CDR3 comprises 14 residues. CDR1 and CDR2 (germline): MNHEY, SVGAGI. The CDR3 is CASSGTGFTGELFF. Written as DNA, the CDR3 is TGTGCCAGCAGCGGAACAGGGTTCACCGGGGAGCTGTTTTTT.

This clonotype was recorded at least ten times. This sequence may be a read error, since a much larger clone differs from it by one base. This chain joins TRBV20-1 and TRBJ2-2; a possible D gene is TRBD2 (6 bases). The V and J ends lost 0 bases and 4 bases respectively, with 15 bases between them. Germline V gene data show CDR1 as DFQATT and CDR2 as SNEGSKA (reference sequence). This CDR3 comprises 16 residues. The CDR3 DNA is TGCAGTGCTAGAGATAGAGCGGGCTCGACCACCGGGGAGCTGTTTTTT. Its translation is CSARDRAGSTTGELFF.

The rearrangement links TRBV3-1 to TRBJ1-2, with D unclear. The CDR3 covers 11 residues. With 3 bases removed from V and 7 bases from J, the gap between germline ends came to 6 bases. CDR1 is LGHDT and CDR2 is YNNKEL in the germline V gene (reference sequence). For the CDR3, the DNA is TGTGCCAGCAGCCATGATGGTGGCTACACCTTC. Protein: CASSHDGGYTF. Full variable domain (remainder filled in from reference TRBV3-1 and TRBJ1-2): DTAVSQTPKYLVTQMGNDKSIKCEQNLGHDTMYWYKQDSKKFLKIMFSYNNKELIINETVPNRFSPKSPDKAHLNLHINSLELGDSAVYFCASSHDGGYTFGSGTRLTVV.

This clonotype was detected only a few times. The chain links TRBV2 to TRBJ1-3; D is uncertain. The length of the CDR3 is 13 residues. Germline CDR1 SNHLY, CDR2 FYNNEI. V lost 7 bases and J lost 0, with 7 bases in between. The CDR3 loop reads CASIGRSGNTIYF. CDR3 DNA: TGTGCCAGCATAGGGCGCTCTGGAAACACCATATATTTT.